This T cell receptor beta chain derives from a study of tumor and adjacent non-tumor tissue in lung cancer. No cell sorting was done before RNA was extracted from the tissue. The normal lung tissue was taken more than 3 cm from the tumor edge. A modified ARM-PCR protocol with three rounds of nested PCR amplified TCRbeta. TCRdb redid the calling of the multiplex PCR reads with MiXCR, one entry per CDR3 protein. Of about 90,000 distinct CDR3 sequences listed, roughly 77% are singletons. Sequenced material: distant non-tumor lung tissue. This sequence originates from a woman between 50 and 59 years old with non-small cell lung cancer.

CDR3 protein: CARADTQYF. In nucleotides, the CDR3 is TGTGCCAGGGCAGATACGCAGTATTTT. This chain uses TRBV6-6 with TRBJ2-3; D remains unclear. Between the trimmed V and J ends, which lost 9 bases and 4 bases, there was a span of 2 bases. The CDR3 is 9 residues long. Germline-derived CDR1 and CDR2 are MNHNY and SVGAGI (reference sequence).